One sample yielded the 11 T cell receptor beta chains listed below, sequenced in a study of glioma-infiltrating T cells. The iRepertoire nested amplicon-rescue multiplex PCR amplified TCR alpha and beta CDR3s from RNA. MiXCR, applied by TCRdb to the multiplex PCR reads, yields one record per CDR3 protein. The sample has 100,000 to 150,000 distinct CDR3 sequences; roughly 24% are singletons. Input material: glioma tissue, nonneoplastic brain tissue, or PBMCs (not recorded which). The origin of the receptors is a human donor with low-grade glioma or glioblastoma, undergoing nonglioma brain surgery, or in good health (not recorded which).

The sample holds a few counts of this clonotype. This sequence joins TRBV4-3 and TRBJ2-3, with TRBD2 identical over 7 bases. Germline lookup yields CDR1 LGHNA and CDR2 YSLEER. Trimming took 4 bases from V and 0 from J; bases not matched to a gene: 10. The CDR3 is 17 amino acids. CDR3 bases: TGCGCCAGCAGCCCACGAACAGCGGGATCTAGCACAGATACGCAGTATTTT. It codes for CASSPRTAGSSTDTQYF.

This clonotype appeared many times. V and J are TRBV4-3 and TRBJ1-5, with D perhaps matching TRBD1 (5 bases). Germline lookup yields CDR1 LGHNA and CDR2 YSLEER. The CDR3 contains 15 residues. V dropped 3 bases and J dropped 0 bases, with 9 bases sitting between them. CDR3 residues: CASSQTAYSNQPQHF. The CDR3 coding sequence is TGCGCCAGCAGCCAGACAGCTTATAGCAATCAGCCCCAGCATTTT.

This clonotype has ten or more counts. This chain joins TRBV15 and TRBJ2-5, with TRBD1 as a possible D gene (6 bases). The germline gives CDR1 LNHNV, CDR2 YYDKDF (reference sequence). This CDR3 is 13 amino acids long. Trimming took off 5 bases at V and 2 bases at J, with 9 bases between the two ends. The CDR3: CATSGTPQETQYF. The CDR3 DNA reads as TGTGCCACCAGCGGGACACCACAAGAGACCCAGTACTTC.

This clonotype was seen only a few times. J is TRBJ1-3 and V is TRBV4-1, with D uncertain. V dropped 0 bases and J dropped 2 bases, with 8 bases sitting between them. CDR3 length equals 15 residues. The germline CDR1 and CDR2 sequences are MGHRA and YSYEKL. The CDR3 region is CASSQERNPGNTIYF. The CDR3 DNA sequence: TGCGCCAGCAGCCAAGAGCGGAACCCTGGAAACACCATATATTTT.

The J gene is TRBJ1-3, the V gene TRBV19; possible D gene TRBD1, 5 bases. Germline V lookup: CDR1 LNHDA, CDR2 SQIVND (reference sequence). The CDR3 has 9 residues. Here the CDR3 DNA reads TGTCGGGGGAGAGCCACCATATATTTT. Translated, it gives CRGRATIYF.

This clonotype has only a few counts. The J gene is TRBJ2-5, the V gene TRBV29-1; either TRBD1 or TRBD2 may supply D (5 bases each). The CDR3 covers 14 residues. The germline gives CDR1 SQVTM, CDR2 ANQGSEA. V was pared by 4 bases and J by 2 bases, with 14 bases between. The CDR3 nucleotides read TGCAGCGTTGTAATCGGTGGGGGACAAGAGACCCAGTACTTC. Its translation: CSVVIGGGQETQYF.

This clonotype was seen repeatedly, ten times or more. This chain connects TRBV6-1 to TRBJ1-2; D unclear. In germline, CDR1 is MNHNS, CDR2 SASEGT. The V end was cut by 7 bases, the J end by 8 bases, with 17 bases between. This CDR3 region has 13 residues. The CDR3 reads CASKLRFEGGYTF. The CDR3 bases are TGTGCCAGCAAGCTCAGGTTTGAAGGGGGCTACACCTTC.

This clonotype occurred many times. V is TRBV25-1 and J is TRBJ1-4; D may be TRBD1 (6 bases). This CDR3 contains 14 residues. Trimming cost V 4 bases and J 2 bases, with 8 bases left between them. Germline V gene data show CDR1 as MGHDK and CDR2 as SYGVNS. The chain's CDR3 is CASSAQGTNEKLFF. The DNA for the CDR3 is TGTGCCAGCAGTGCTCAGGGGACTAATGAAAAACTGTTTTTT.

This clonotype was counted many times. The chain recombines TRBV4-1 with TRBJ2-7, with a tentative D call TRBD2 (6 bases). V gave up 0 bases and J gave up 2 bases, with 8 bases separating them. The CDR3 totals 14 residues. Germline CDR1 MGHRA, CDR2 YSYEKL. The CDR3 coding sequence is TGCGCCAGCAGCCAAGATCGCGGGGCCTACGAGCAGTACTTC. Its protein is CASSQDRGAYEQYF.

The chain recombines TRBV7-2 with TRBJ2-3, with TRBD2 matching over 11 bases. Germline CDR1 reads SGHTA; CDR2 reads FQGNSA. The V and J ends lost 5 bases and 11 bases, in that order; junction bases with no gene match: 21. This CDR3 comprises 18 residues. CDR3 nucleotide sequence: TGTGCCAGCAGCCCCAGGGGTCCTAGCGGGAGGAAAACAGTTAAGCAGTATTTT. Amino acids: CASSPRGPSGRKTVKQYF.

On this clonotype: A junction boundary mismatches the germline segment, possibly from a read error. CDR3 DNA sequence: TGTGCCAGCAGTCCTGCGGCCCTCCTCGAGCCGTCCTTC. Protein: CASSPAALLEPSF. V is TRBV27 and J is TRBJ2-7; D not certain. Germline V gene lookup returns CDR1 MNHEY and CDR2 SMNVEV (reference sequence). The CDR3 spans 13 residues.